Given below is one T cell receptor beta chain in context. This entry comes from a study of blood T cell repertoires in COVID-19. Study details: Sites across the United States, Italy and Spain contributed samples from acute and convalescent COVID-19. The cDNA or gDNA used as material had been derived from T cells, B-cell-depleted T cells, or PBMCs.

Repertoires were generated with immunoSEQ multiplex PCR, while TCRdb's copy carries only in-frame clones and drops some. In the table there are around 16,000 clones, 82% of which are singletons. The sequence was collected from a man aged 80 or over with active or convalescent COVID-19. Sequencing was done on a sample of peripheral blood.

The CDR3 DNA reads TGTGCCAGTAGACGGCGGGAAAACACTGAAGCTTTCTTT. Amino acids: CASRRRENTEAFF. The chain links TRBV19 to TRBJ1-1; D is undetermined. CDR1 is LNHDA and CDR2 is SQIVND in the germline V gene (reference sequence). The CDR3 is 13 amino acids. V lost 6 bases to trimming and J lost 2 bases, with 10 bases between them.